Sequencing of this T cell receptor beta chain was carried out in a study of OX40 agonist ivuxolimab in advanced cancers. Turning to the study itself: The study reported partial responses in three patients: one hepatocellular carcinoma, two cutaneous melanoma.

Germline CDR1 is SGHRS and CDR2 is YFSETQ. This CDR3 comprises 15 residues. With 4 bases removed from V and 4 bases from J, the gap between germline ends came to 15 bases. Study conclusions and caveats: CD4+ and CD8+ T cells in blood underwent clonal expansion by week 6 at 0.1 to 3.0 mg/kg.

The table lists this clone with a count of one. The antigen remains undetermined. TCRdb's table, derived via immunoSEQ multiplex PCR, lists solely in-frame clones and lacks some. There are over 60,000 clones in the sample; nearly 90% occur only once, and around 3.6% lies in the top ten. The clonotype was recovered from an adult with an advanced solid tumor such as melanoma, head and neck, liver or kidney cancer. This chain uses TRBV5-1 with TRBJ1-5; maybe TRBD1 (5 bases). Sequenced here: CD4+ or CD8+ T cells sorted from blood, sampled in a trial of the OX40 agonist ivuxolimab. The CDR3 loop reads CASSPGPGTNQPQHF. CDR3 sequence (DNA): TGCGCCAGCAGCCCGGGTCCAGGGACGAATCAGCCCCAGCATTTT.